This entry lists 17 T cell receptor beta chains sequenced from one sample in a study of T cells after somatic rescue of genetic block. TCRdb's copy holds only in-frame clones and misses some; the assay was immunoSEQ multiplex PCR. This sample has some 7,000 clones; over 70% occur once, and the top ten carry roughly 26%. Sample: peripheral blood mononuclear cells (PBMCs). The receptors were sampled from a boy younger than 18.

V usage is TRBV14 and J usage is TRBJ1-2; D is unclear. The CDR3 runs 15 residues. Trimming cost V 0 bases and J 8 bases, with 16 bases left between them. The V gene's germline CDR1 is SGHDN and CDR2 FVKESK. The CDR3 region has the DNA TGTGCCAGCAGCCAAGATCTGCGGGGATTAGTAGGCTACACCTTC. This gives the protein CASSQDLRGLVGYTF. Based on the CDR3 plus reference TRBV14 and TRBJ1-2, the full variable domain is EAGVTQFPSHSVIEKGQTVTLRCDPISGHDNLYWYRRVMGKEIKFLLHFVKESKQDESGMPNNRFLAERTGGTYSTLKVQPAELEDSGVYFCASSQDLRGLVGYTFGSGTRLTVV.

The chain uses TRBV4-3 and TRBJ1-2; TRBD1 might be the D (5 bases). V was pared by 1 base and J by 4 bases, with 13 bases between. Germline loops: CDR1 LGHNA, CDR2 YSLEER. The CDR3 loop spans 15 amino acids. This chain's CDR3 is CASSQVLGGFYGYTF. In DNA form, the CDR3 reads TGCGCCAGCAGCCAAGTGCTGGGGGGTTTCTATGGCTACACCTTC.

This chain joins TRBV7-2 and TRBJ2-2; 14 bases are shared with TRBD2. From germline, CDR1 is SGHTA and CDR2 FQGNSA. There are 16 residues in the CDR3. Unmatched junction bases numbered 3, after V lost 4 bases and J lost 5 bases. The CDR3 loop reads CASSWGLAGVTGELFF. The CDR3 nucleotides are TGTGCCAGCAGCTGGGGACTAGCGGGAGTTACCGGGGAGCTGTTTTTT.

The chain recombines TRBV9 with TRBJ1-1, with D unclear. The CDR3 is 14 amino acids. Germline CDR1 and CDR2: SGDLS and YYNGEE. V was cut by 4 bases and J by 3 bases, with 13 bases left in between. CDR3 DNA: TGTGCCAGCAGCCCACTTTCTGACGACACTGAAGCTTTCTTT. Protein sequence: CASSPLSDDTEAFF.

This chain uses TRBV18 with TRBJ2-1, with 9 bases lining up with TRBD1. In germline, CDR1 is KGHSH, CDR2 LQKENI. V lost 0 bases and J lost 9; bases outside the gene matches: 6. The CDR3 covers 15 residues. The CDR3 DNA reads TGTGCCAGCTCACCACCTCGGGACAGGGTCTTTGAGCAGTTCTTC. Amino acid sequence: CASSPPRDRVFEQFF. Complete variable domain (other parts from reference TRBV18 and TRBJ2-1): NAGVMQNPRHLVRRRGQEARLRCSPMKGHSHVYWYRQLPEEGLKFMVYLQKENIIDESGMPKERFSAEFPKEGPSILRIQQVVRGDSAAYFCASSPPRDRVFEQFFGPGTRLTVL.

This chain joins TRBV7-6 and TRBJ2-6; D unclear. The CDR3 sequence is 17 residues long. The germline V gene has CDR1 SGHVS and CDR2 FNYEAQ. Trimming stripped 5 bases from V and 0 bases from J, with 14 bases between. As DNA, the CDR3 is TGTGCCAGCAGCCCGTCATTGGGGAACTCTGGGGCCAACGTCCTGACTTTC. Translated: CASSPSLGNSGANVLTF. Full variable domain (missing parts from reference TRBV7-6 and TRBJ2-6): GAGVSQSPRYKVTKRGQDVALRCDPISGHVSLYWYRQALGQGPEFLTYFNYEAQQDKSGLPNDRFSAERPEGSISTLTIQRTEQRDSAMYRCASSPSLGNSGANVLTFGAGSRLTVL.

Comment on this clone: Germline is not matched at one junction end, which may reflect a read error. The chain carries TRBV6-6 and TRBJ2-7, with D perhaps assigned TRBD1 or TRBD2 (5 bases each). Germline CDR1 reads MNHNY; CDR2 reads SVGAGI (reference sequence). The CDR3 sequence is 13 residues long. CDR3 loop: CASSPLPRDVLDF. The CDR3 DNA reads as TGTGCCAGCAGCCCACTCCCCCGGGACGTATTAGACTTC.

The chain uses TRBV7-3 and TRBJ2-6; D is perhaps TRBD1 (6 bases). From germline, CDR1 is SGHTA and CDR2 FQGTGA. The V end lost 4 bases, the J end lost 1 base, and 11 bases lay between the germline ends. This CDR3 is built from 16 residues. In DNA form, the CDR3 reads TGTGCCAGCAGCTACCTCAGGGGTTCTGGGGCCAACGTCCTGACTTTC. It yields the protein CASSYLRGSGANVLTF.

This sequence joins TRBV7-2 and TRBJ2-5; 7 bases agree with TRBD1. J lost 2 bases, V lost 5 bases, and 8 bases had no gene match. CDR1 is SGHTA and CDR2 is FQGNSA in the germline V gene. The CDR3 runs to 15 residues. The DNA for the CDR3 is TGTGCCAGCAGCACCCAGACAGGGACACAAGAGACCCAGTACTTC. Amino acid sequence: CASSTQTGTQETQYF.

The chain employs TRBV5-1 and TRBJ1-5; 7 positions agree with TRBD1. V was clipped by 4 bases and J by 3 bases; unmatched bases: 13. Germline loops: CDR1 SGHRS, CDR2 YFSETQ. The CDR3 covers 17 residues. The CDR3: CASSVGTVHPYNQPQHF. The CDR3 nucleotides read TGCGCCAGCAGCGTAGGGACAGTTCACCCGTACAATCAGCCCCAGCATTTT.

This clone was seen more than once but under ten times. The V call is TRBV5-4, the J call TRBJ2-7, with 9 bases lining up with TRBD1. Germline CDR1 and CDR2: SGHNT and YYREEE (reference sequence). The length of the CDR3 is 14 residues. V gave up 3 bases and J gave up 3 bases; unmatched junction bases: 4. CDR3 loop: CASSSNRGLYEQYF. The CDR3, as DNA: TGTGCCAGCAGCTCCAACAGGGGGCTCTACGAGCAGTACTTC.

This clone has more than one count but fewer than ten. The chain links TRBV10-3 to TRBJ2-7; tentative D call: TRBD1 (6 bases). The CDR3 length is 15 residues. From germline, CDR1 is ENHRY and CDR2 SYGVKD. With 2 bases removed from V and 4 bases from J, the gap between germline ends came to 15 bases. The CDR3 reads CAISEGPTGGYEQYF. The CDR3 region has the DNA TGTGCCATCAGTGAGGGGCCGACAGGAGGATACGAGCAGTACTTC.

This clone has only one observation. Here the CDR3 reads CASGLGTSGNEQFF. For the CDR3, the DNA is TGTGCTAGTGGTTTGGGGACTAGCGGAAATGAGCAGTTCTTC. The J gene is TRBJ2-1, the V gene TRBV12-5, with 10 bases matching TRBD2. V lost 1 base, J lost 7 bases, and 1 base stayed unmatched. CDR1 is LGHNT and CDR2 is FRNRAP in the germline V gene. This CDR3 has 14 residues.

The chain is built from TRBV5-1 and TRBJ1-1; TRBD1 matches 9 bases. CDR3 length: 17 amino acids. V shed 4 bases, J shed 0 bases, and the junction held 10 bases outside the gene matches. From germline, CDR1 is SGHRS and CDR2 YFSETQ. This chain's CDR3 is CASSHGQGPGMNTEAFF. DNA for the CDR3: TGCGCCAGCAGCCATGGACAGGGGCCAGGGATGAACACTGAAGCTTTCTTT.

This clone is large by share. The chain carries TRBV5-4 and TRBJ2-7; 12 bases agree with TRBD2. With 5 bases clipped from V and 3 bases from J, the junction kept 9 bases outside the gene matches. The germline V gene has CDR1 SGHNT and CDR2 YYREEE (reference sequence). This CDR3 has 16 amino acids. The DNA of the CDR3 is TGTGCCAGCAGAACAGGGACTAGCGGGCCCATCTACGAGCAGTACTTC. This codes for CASRTGTSGPIYEQYF.

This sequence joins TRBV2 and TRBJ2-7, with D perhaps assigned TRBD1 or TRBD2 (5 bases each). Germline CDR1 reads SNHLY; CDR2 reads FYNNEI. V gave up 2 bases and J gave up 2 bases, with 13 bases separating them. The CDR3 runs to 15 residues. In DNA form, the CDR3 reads TGTGCCAGCAGTGAAAGGGGTCCGGGGCCCTACGAGCAGTACTTC. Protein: CASSERGPGPYEQYF.

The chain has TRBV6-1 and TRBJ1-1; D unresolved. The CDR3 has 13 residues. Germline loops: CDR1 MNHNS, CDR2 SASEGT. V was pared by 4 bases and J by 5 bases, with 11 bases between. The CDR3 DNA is TGTGCCAGCAGTGCAATAGTAGGGACTGAAGCTTTCTTT. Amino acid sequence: CASSAIVGTEAFF.